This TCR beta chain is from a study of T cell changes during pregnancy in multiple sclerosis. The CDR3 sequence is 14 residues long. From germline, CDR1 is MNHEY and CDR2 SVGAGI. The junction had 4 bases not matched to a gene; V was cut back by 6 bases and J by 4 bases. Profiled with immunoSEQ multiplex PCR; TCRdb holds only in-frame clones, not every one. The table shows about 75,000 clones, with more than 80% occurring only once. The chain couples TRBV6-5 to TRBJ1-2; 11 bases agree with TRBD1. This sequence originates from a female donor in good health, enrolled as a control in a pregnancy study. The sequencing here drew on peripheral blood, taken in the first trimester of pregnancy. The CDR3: CASSSDRGLYGYTF. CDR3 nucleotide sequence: TGTGCCAGCAGCTCGGACAGGGGGCTCTATGGCTACACCTTC.